Following are 19 T cell receptor beta chains from one sample sequenced in a study of cytomegalovirus exposure and HLA in healthy donors (dated by TCRdb to about 2017). The library was generated by the immunoSEQ multiplex PCR assay. For the multiplex PCR, a mixture combining 60 forward primers for TCR Vbeta segments and 13 reverse primers for TCR Jbeta segments was used. This immuneACCESS table, as held by TCRdb, lists in-frame sequences with V and J called but not all clones. Of the missing ones, under half trace to an unresolved V gene in checked studies; the others have no known cause. Here the sample has some 200,000 clones; around 77% occur a single time. Of the sample, 2.5% to 3.5% falls within the top ten clones. The sequenced material came from PBMCs. The receptors come from a woman aged 25 to 39 in good health and CMV-seronegative.

The rearrangement uses TRBV7-2 and TRBJ1-5; D ambiguous. Trimming shortened V by 1 base and J by 0 bases, and 7 bases separated the two germline ends. Germline loops: CDR1 SGHTA, CDR2 FQGNSA. CDR3 length: 15 residues. CDR3 sequence (DNA): TGTGCCAGCAGCTTAGTTTGGAGTAGCAATCAGCCCCAGCATTTT. Amino acid sequence: CASSLVWSSNQPQHF. The whole variable domain, filled in from reference TRBV7-2 and TRBJ1-5, reads GAGVSQSPSNKVTEKGKDVELRCDPISGHTALYWYRQSLGQGLEFLIYFQGNSAPDKSGLPSDRFSAERTGGSVSTLTIQRTQQEDSAVYLCASSLVWSSNQPQHFGDGTRLSIL.

The J gene is TRBJ2-1, the V gene TRBV28; 12 bases are a match to TRBD2. V gave up 6 bases and J gave up 6 bases; unmatched junction bases: 18. Per germline, CDR1 MDHEN and CDR2 SYDVKM. The CDR3 runs 19 residues. CDR3 loop: CASRTTLAGGWNGGNEQFF. In DNA, the CDR3 is TGTGCCAGCAGGACCACCCTAGCGGGAGGGTGGAATGGGGGCAATGAGCAGTTCTTC.

This sequence joins TRBV2 and TRBJ1-1; weak D call: TRBD1 (6 bases). In germline, CDR1 is SNHLY, CDR2 FYNNEI. V lost 7 bases to trimming and J lost 4 bases, with 13 bases between them. The CDR3 totals 13 residues. CDR3 coding DNA: TGTGCCAGCATAAAATTACAGGGCACTGAAGCTTTCTTT. Translation gives CASIKLQGTEAFF.

In nucleotides, the CDR3 is TGCAGCGTTTGGGGACAGGTGGGGTTCTACTACGAGCAGTACTTC. Its protein is CSVWGQVGFYYEQYF. The V call is TRBV29-1, the J call TRBJ2-7; 8 nucleotides line up with TRBD1. This CDR3 is built from 15 residues. J lost 3 bases, V lost 5 bases, and 12 bases had no gene match. Germline CDR1 is SQVTM and CDR2 is ANQGSEA.

The chain employs TRBV29-1 and TRBJ2-5, with 10 bases aligning to TRBD2. Trimming took 5 bases from V and 5 from J; bases not matched to a gene: 11. Looked up from germline, CDR1 is SQVTM and CDR2 is ANQGSEA. The CDR3 runs 15 residues. CDR3 region: CSVPSLSGGAETQYF. For the CDR3, the DNA is TGCAGCGTTCCTTCCTTGAGCGGGGGGGCGGAGACCCAGTACTTC.

Turning to this clone: The missing conserved phenylalanine or tryptophan at the end of this CDR3 makes a read error likely. It is unclear where the CDR3 begins or ends on the DNA, so no DNA is shown, and the CDR3 is as TCRdb lists it. V is TRBV18 and J is TRBJ2-7; the table's D gene call, TRBD2, was not cross checked with the DNA. Germline-derived CDR1 and CDR2 are KGHSH and LQKENI. Termini included, the CDR3 measures 15 amino acids. This chain's CDR3 is CASSPPNLASGSAVL.

The V call is TRBV18, the J call TRBJ2-3; TRBD1 matches 8 bases. Germline trimming cut 1 base from V and 0 bases from J; bases unmatched to any gene: 3. Germline CDR1 and CDR2: KGHSH and LQKENI. The CDR3 contains 16 residues. The CDR3 is CASSPRDRTSTDTQYF. The CDR3 DNA follows: TGTGCCAGCTCACCACGGGACAGGACTAGCACAGATACGCAGTATTTT.

This clone was picked up a small number of times. The V call is TRBV15, the J call TRBJ1-3, with 7 bases identical to TRBD1. V shed 5 bases, J shed 3 bases, and the junction held 7 bases outside the gene matches. In germline, CDR1 is LNHNV, CDR2 YYDKDF (reference sequence). There are 15 residues in the CDR3. The CDR3 loop is CATSARQGSGNTIYF. For the CDR3, the DNA is TGTGCCACCAGCGCAAGACAGGGAAGTGGAAACACCATATATTTT.

The chain joins TRBV2 to TRBJ1-3; D is undetermined. CDR1 is SNHLY and CDR2 is FYNNEI in the germline V gene. The germline V and J ends were trimmed by 5 bases and 0 bases, with 17 bases remaining between them. This CDR3 contains 17 residues. In DNA, the CDR3 is TGTGCCAGCAGTCCACACGGAGGCAGGATCTCTGGAAACACCATATATTTT. This gives the protein CASSPHGGRISGNTIYF.

This clone was seen just once. The sample contains more than one DNA sequence encoding this CDR3. The DNA for the CDR3 is TGTGCCAGCAGCCAAGGCCCCTGGGGGCTGGGGACAGATACGCAGTATTTT. Translation: CASSQGPWGLGTDTQYF. The chain couples TRBV4-2 to TRBJ2-3, with a tentative D call TRBD1 (6 bases). This CDR3 is 17 amino acids long. Germline CDR1 reads LGHNA; CDR2 reads YNFKEQ. Trimming shortened V by 1 base and J by 3 bases, and 17 bases separated the two germline ends.

The CDR3 sequence is CASSGGTTNEKLFF. For the CDR3, the DNA is TGTGCCAGTAGTGGAGGAACAACTAATGAAAAACTGTTTTTT. This chain joins TRBV19 and TRBJ1-4; D remains ambiguous. Looked up from germline, CDR1 is LNHDA and CDR2 is SQIVND (reference sequence). Trimming took 5 bases from V and 0 from J, leaving 7 bases between them. The CDR3 runs 14 residues.

Remarks on this clone: At one of its ends the junction is not consistent with the germline gene, which may arise from a read error. The chain employs TRBV5-1 and TRBJ1-2, with D uncertain. Germline CDR1 SGHRS, CDR2 YFSETQ. The CDR3 sequence is 17 residues long. CDR3 region: CASSLATSRSGDYGYPF. CDR3 nucleotides: TGCGCCAGCAGCTTGGCAACGTCGCGGAGCGGAGACTATGGCTACCCCTTC.

This clone has more than one count but fewer than ten. The CDR3 protein is CASSELQGARYEQYF. CDR3 in DNA: TGTGCCAGCAGTGAGTTACAGGGGGCGCGTTACGAGCAGTACTTC. The chain joins TRBV25-1 to TRBJ2-7, with 9 nucleotides matching TRBD1. Germline V gene data show CDR1 as MGHDK and CDR2 as SYGVNS. J was trimmed by 4 bases and V by 3 bases; bases with no gene match: 7. CDR3 size: 15 residues.

Concerning this clone itself: The identical CDR3 is also encoded by other nucleotide sequences in the sample. The chain recombines TRBV5-1 with TRBJ1-1; D gene ambiguous. The CDR3 runs 13 residues. The ends were cut back, 2 bases at V and 1 base at J, with 6 bases in the middle. Germline V gives CDR1 SGHRS, CDR2 YFSETQ. DNA of the CDR3: TGCGCCAGCAGCTTCCAGGAGAACACTGAAGCTTTCTTT. Translation: CASSFQENTEAFF.

In the case of this clone: The sample has other DNA sequences that encode this CDR3 too. The chain carries TRBV27 and TRBJ2-7; 7 nucleotides align to TRBD2. V lost 2 bases to trimming and J lost 2 bases; unmatched junction nucleotides: 0. Germline CDR1 is MNHEY and CDR2 is SMNVEV (reference sequence). The CDR3 totals 13 residues. Here the CDR3 reads CASSLGRAYEQYF. In DNA, the CDR3 is TGTGCCAGCAGTTTAGGGAGGGCCTACGAGCAGTACTTC.

The J gene is TRBJ2-1, the V gene TRBV5-1; 7 bases line up with TRBD1. CDR3 length equals 15 residues. Looked up from germline, CDR1 is SGHRS and CDR2 is YFSETQ. The V and J ends lost 2 bases and 6 bases, in that order; junction bases with no gene match: 8. CDR3 nucleotides: TGCGCCAGCAGCTTCGAGGGGGCGCCCCGCAATGAGCAGTTCTTC. It yields the protein CASSFEGAPRNEQFF.

This chain links TRBV28 with TRBJ1-6; D is possibly TRBD1 (6 bases). V lost 3 bases, J lost 14 bases, and 20 bases lay in between. CDR1 and CDR2 from the germline V gene are MDHEN and SYDVKM. This CDR3 is built from 15 residues. For the CDR3, the DNA is TGTGCCAGCAGTTTGTTACCGGGACACATCAGGGCCCTCCACTTT. Translating it yields CASSLLPGHIRALHF.

The V gene is TRBV7-2, the J gene TRBJ2-5, with TRBD1 identical over 11 bases. Near its end, the DNA agrees better with TRBJ2-7, so the J call may be wrong. Per germline, CDR1 SGHTA and CDR2 FQGNSA. This CDR3 spans 15 amino acids. CDR3 in amino acids: CASSPRTGGIYEQYF. CDR3 nucleotides: TGTGCCAGCAGCCCGAGGACAGGGGGCATATACGAGCAGTACTTC.

The chain links TRBV11-2 to TRBJ1-2; tentatively, D is TRBD1 (6 bases). Trimming pared 3 bases from V and 6 bases from J, leaving 17 bases between. The CDR3 is made up of 15 amino acids. CDR1 and CDR2 (germline): SGHAT, FQNNGV. The CDR3 sequence: CASSFLRGGLDGYTF. The DNA of the CDR3 is TGTGCCAGCAGCTTTTTAAGGGGGGGCTTGGATGGCTACACCTTC. Using reference TRBV11-2 and TRBJ1-2 for the parts outside the CDR3, the full variable domain is EAGVAQSPRYKIIEKRQSVAFWCNPISGHATLYWYQQILGQGPKLLIQFQNNGVVDDSQLPKDRFSAERLKGVDSTLKIQPAKLEDSAVYLCASSFLRGGLDGYTFGSGTRLTVV.